The TCR beta chain described here comes from a study of OX40 agonist ivuxolimab in advanced cancers. Overall study: Patients were treated with ivuxolimab, an agonistic anti-OX40 (CD134) antibody.

CDR3 size: 15 residues. From germline, CDR1 is LNHDA and CDR2 SQIVND (reference sequence). The J segment lost 4 bases and the V segment lost 3 bases, leaving 6 bases of the junction unmatched. Repertoires were generated with immunoSEQ multiplex PCR, while TCRdb's copy carries only in-frame clones and drops some. Of some 50,000 clones listed, roughly 80% are singletons. Whole-study findings and limits: Partial responders treated at 0.1-3.0 mg/kg exhibited clonal expansion among the lowest measured. Low normalized T-cell clonal expansion was also seen in some nonresponders. At 0.1 to 3.0 mg/kg, clonal expansion of CD4+ and CD8+ blood T cells had occurred by week 6.

This clone was seen only once. Its antigen is as yet unknown. The source is an adult with an advanced solid tumor such as melanoma, head and neck, liver or kidney cancer. Here the sequenced sample was CD4+ or CD8+ T cells sorted from blood, taken in a trial of the OX40 agonist ivuxolimab. The chain joins TRBV19 to TRBJ1-5; 7 nucleotides line up with TRBD1. CDR3 nucleotide sequence: TGTGCCAGTAGTATCGGACAGGCGGGAAATCAGCCCCAGCATTTT. Protein product: CASSIGQAGNQPQHF. Based on the CDR3 plus reference TRBV19 and TRBJ1-5, the full variable domain is DGGITQSPKYLFRKEGQNVTLSCEQNLNHDAMYWYRQDPGQGLRLIYYSQIVNDFQKGDIAEGYSVSREKKESFPLTVTSAQKNPTAFYLCASSIGQAGNQPQHFGDGTRLSIL.